What follows is one TCR beta chain and its context. The antigen is not known. The data stem from a study of cytomegalovirus exposure and HLA in healthy donors. About the research overall: Roughly 179 million T cells yielded around 100 million unique TCR beta sequences, as an earlier analysis found.

This PCR relied on a set of 60 Vbeta primers and 13 Jbeta primers. The assay was immunoSEQ multiplex PCR, and TCRdb's table has in-frame clones only and misses some. This sample has over 95,000 clones; 60% to 85% occur once, and the top ten carry around 12%. Broader study findings: An analysis was carried out at a later point. It showed that HLA-associated TCR beta chains were more clonally expanded than equally common non-associated chains.

The V end was cut by 6 bases, the J end by 3 bases, with 9 bases between. This CDR3 comprises 12 residues. CDR1 and CDR2 from the germline V gene are SGHAT and FQNNGV. Input material: PBMCs. This TCR was sampled from a woman between 40 and 55 years old in good health and CMV-seropositive. The chain recombines TRBV11-2 with TRBJ2-7; D ambiguous. The CDR3: CASRNSNYEQYF. CDR3 in DNA: TGTGCCAGCAGGAACAGCAACTACGAGCAGTACTTC.